The rows below give T cell receptor beta chains drawn from one sample of a study of shared clonotypes between healthy human individuals. The table came from immunoSEQ multiplex PCR; TCRdb's copy has only in-frame clones and leaves some out. The sample holds roughly 2.6 million clones, approximately 94% seen once. The sequencing sample was made of naive CD4+ T cells sorted from blood. These receptors were collected from a man aged 18-30 years in good health. The CDR3 runs from the conserved cysteine through the conserved F or W. The D gene is left open where the match is weak.

d_call j_call v_call cdr3_length cdr3_nt cdr3_aa
TRBD1 TRBJ2-7 TRBV6-1 15 TGTGCCAGCAGTCCATCCGGGACAGGGTATTACGAGCAGTACTTC CASSPSGTGYYEQYF
- TRBJ1-1 TRBV6-6 16 TGTGCCAGCAGTTATTCCGCGCTCAAGGGGGACACTGAAGCTTTCTTT CASSYSALKGDTEAFF
- TRBJ1-1 TRBV30 14 TGTGCCTGGAGTGTACGTGGGGGTGTGGCTGAAGCTTTCTTT CAWSVRGGVAEAFF
- TRBJ2-5 TRBV5-4 11 TGTGCCAGCAGCCAACGGGAGACCCAGTACTTC CASSQRETQYF
- TRBJ1-2 TRBV19 17 TGTGCCAGTAGTCCGAGAATTGTAATTAACGGTGGCTATGGCTACACCTTC CASSPRIVINGGYGYTF
- TRBJ2-3 TRBV7-2 12 TGTGCCAGCAGCTACCGGGCTGATACGCAGTATTTT CASSYRADTQYF
TRBD1 TRBJ1-2 TRBV7-9 15 TGTGCCAGCAGCTTATGGTTGGACAGGGTCTATGGCTACACCTTC CASSLWLDRVYGYTF
TRBD2 TRBJ2-1 TRBV7-2 16 TGTGCCAGCAGCCCCCAAACTAGCGGTTCGGGGAATGAGCAGTTCTTC CASSPQTSGSGNEQFF
- TRBJ2-1 TRBV7-6 15 TGTGCCAGCACCCTTGGCAGCGGGTTAAATAATGAGCAGTTCTTC CASTLGSGLNNEQFF
- TRBJ1-2 TRBV2 11 TGTGCCAGCAGTCAGGGCTATGGCTACACCTTC CASSQGYGYTF
- TRBJ1-2 TRBV30 12 TGTGCCTGGAATACTGTGGGCTCTGGCTACACCTTC CAWNTVGSGYTF
TRBD1 TRBJ2-1 TRBV7-2 14 TGTGCCAGCAGCTGGGACAGTTTCTTAAATGAGCAGTTCTTC CASSWDSFLNEQFF
- TRBJ2-7 TRBV10-2 14 TGCGCCAGCAGTGAGTGGGGCACCCCCTACGAGCAGTACTTC CASSEWGTPYEQYF
TRBD2 TRBJ2-2 TRBV6-5 15 TGTGCCAGCACCAAAGCGGGAGTGTGGCCCGGGGAGCTGTTTTTT CASTKAGVWPGELFF
TRBD1 TRBJ1-5 TRBV19 15 TGTGCCAGTATCTCTGGGGCAGGGGGGGATCAGCCCCAGCATTTT CASISGAGGDQPQHF
- TRBJ1-2 TRBV5-1 14 TGCGCCACCAGAGTATCCGGGACATCATATGGCTACACCTTC CATRVSGTSYGYTF
- TRBJ1-1 TRBV7-8 13 TGTGCCAGCTGCGACGACTTGGTCGCTGAAGCTTTCTTT CASCDDLVAEAFF